This entry is about one T cell receptor (beta chain). The antigen it binds to is not known. The sample holds no much larger clone one base away, and base qualities are not on file. The donors were healthy, HIV-negative adults with no recently reported acute infections or vaccinations. Only Caucasian adults living in Nashville, Tennessee, USA were represented among the donors. Magnetic negative selection was used to enrich CD4+ T cells, after which naive cells were positively selected on CD45RA and the negative fraction became the memory subset. Blood was obtained by leukapheresis, after which PBMCs were separated by Ficoll-Histopaque density gradient centrifugation and cryopreserved in liquid nitrogen vapor phase. Purity and quantity of every magnetically sorted T cell population were checked by analytical flow cytometry. Each sorted fraction had its genomic DNA isolated and then quantified by UV absorbance on a Nanodrop 2000c.

These data come from a study of shared clonotypes between healthy human individuals (dated by TCRdb to about 2020). Turning to the overall study: The cohort included three men and a couple of women between 18 and 49 years of age. For each donor, three plates each were used for CD4 naive and CD4 memory, two plates were used for CD8 naive, and one plate was used for CD8 memory. Per donor, leukapheresis produced somewhere between about 0.8 and 9 billion PBMCs. Different laboratories and diverse techniques were used to prepare libraries and sequence TCR repertoires, to increase sequencing depth and limit assay-specific biases. To estimate repertoire size and how much clonotype sharing occurs between individuals, the study deeply sequenced the blood TCR repertoires of several healthy adults.

The full study reports these points: Only blood was sampled, and tissue TCR repertoires likely differ from those in blood. Across four donors, roughly 5.1% of naive CD4, roughly 3.5% of naive CD8, about 2.3% of memory CD4, and 0.3% to 0.45% of memory CD8 clonotypes were shared. Based on pairwise subsampling, the degree of clonotype sharing among donors was expected to be affected by sequencing depth. Naive subsets generally had larger estimated clonotype richness than memory subsets. The small number of donors limited the genetic and exposure-history diversity represented. Compared with non-shared clonotypes, clonotypes shared by all four sorted-subset donors had higher generation probabilities. Rarefaction of sorted-subset datasets indicated incomplete sequencing despite the large sequencing depth.

CDR1 and CDR2 were assigned from the germline V gene as MDHEN and SYDVKM. For this chain, trimming is 4 bases at the V end and 4 bases at the J end, and the number of junction bases without a gene match is 4. The CDR3 starts with the cysteine, ends with the phenylalanine, and has 15 residues. Only CDR3 DNA is held: 45 bases, read in frame from base 1. TCR CDR3 regions were amplified from genomic DNA by multiplex PCR using the deep immunoSEQ assay. For each cell subset, the extracted genomic DNA was distributed evenly across all wells of several immunoSEQ 96-well plates, and each plate served as one replicate. For sorted subsets, each replicate PCR was loaded with approximately 200 ng genomic DNA, equivalent to 30,000 or so T cell genomes. The purified libraries were quantified using a Qubit 3.0 fluorometer, sized with a Bioanalyzer 2100, and then quantified again using the KAPA Library Quantification kit. Each immunoSEQ 96-well plate was sequenced on its own single-read 150-cycle Illumina NextSeq 550 flow cell. Processing in the source paper ran as follows. Because only junctional sequences without quality scores were contained in the immunoSEQ output, filtering matching that applied to full-length reads could not be performed. Sequences were annotated with PyIR, a Python wrapper for IgBLAST v1.9, and V/J genes and CDR3 were assigned using IMGT germline references. Reads were filtered out if the reads had weak V/J assignments (E-value above 1e-6), no CDR3, stop codons, out-of-frame junctions, or ambiguous translated residues. V3J clonotypes were defined as sequences sharing the same inferred V gene, J gene, and CDR3 amino acid sequence. The percentage overlap between two repertoires was calculated by dividing the number of shared unique clonotypes by the size of the smaller repertoire. Repertoire richness was assessed with RTK rarefaction, the Chao1 estimator, and Recon v2.1 estimates of unobserved clonotypes. Generation probabilities were computed with OLGA for all TCRbeta clonotypes obtained by the gDNA method from four donors. TCRdb took over this immuneACCESS table, retaining in-frame rearrangements with V and J assigned. Such tables are incomplete; in checked studies, under half of the missing clones stem from an unresolved V gene, and the remainder is unexplained. V, J and clone size derive from that table, while D and trimming were established from the DNA sequence. Recorded for this sample are more than 400,000 clones; 90% to 96% of them occurred a single time. The leading ten clones occupy 0.05% to 0.07% of the sample.

The chain couples TRBV28 to TRBJ1-1; 12 central nucleotides agree with TRBD1. Input material: naive CD4+ T cells sorted from blood. Explained via the paper, the cell subset or site label denotes: CD45RA+ positively selected. The sequence came from a young woman in good health. The CDR3 in this case is CASSSGQGALTEAFF. In nucleotides, the sequence is TGTGCCAGCAGTTCGGGACAGGGGGCTCTCACTGAAGCTTTCTTT.